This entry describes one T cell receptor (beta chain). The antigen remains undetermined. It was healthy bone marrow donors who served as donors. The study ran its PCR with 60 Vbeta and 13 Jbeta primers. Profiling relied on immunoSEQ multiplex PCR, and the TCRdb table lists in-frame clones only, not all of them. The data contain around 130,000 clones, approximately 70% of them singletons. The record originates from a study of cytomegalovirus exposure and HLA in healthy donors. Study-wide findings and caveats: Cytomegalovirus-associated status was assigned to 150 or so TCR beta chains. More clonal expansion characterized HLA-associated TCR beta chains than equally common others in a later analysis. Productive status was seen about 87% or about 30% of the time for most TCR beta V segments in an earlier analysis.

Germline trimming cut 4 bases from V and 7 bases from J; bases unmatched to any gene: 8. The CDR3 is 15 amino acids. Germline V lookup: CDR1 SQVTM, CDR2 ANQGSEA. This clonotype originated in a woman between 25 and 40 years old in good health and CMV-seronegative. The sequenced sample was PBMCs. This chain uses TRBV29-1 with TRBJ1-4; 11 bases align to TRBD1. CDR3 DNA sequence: TGCAGCGTTGGGTTGGGGGGGACAGGGGGTGAAAAACTGTTTTTT. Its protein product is CSVGLGGTGGEKLFF.